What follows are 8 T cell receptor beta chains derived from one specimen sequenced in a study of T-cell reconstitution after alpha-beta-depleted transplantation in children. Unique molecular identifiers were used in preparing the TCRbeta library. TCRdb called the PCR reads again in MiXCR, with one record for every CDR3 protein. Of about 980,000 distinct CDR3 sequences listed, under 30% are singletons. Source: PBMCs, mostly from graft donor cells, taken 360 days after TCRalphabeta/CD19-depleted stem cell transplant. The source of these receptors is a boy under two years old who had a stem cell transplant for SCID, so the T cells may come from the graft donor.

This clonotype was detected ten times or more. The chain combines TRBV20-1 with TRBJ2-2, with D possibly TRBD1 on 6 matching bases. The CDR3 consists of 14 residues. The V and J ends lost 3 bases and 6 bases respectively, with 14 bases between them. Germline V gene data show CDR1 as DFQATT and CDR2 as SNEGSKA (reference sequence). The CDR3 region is CSASRRQVPGELFF. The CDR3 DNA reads TGCAGTGCTAGCCGAAGACAGGTACCCGGGGAGCTGTTTTTT.

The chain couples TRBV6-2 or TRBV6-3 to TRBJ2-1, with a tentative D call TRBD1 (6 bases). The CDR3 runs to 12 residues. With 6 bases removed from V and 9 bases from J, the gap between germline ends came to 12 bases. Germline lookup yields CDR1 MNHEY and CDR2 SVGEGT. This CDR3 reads CASRGTLGEQFF. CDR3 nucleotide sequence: TGTGCCAGCAGGGGGACATTAGGTGAGCAGTTCTTC.

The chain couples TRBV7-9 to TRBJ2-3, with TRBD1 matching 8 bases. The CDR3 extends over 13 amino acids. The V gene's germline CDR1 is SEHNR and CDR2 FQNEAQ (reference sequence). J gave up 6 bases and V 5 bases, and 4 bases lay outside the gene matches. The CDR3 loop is CASSRRDRDTQYF. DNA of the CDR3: TGTGCCAGCAGCCGACGGGACAGGGATACGCAGTATTTT.

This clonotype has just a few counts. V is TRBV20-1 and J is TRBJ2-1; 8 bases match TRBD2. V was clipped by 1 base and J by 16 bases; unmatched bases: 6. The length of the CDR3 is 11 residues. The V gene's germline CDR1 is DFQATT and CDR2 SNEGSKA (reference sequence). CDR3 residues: CSARVGGGFFF. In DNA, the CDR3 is TGCAGTGCTAGAGTCGGGGGGGGATTTTTCTTC.

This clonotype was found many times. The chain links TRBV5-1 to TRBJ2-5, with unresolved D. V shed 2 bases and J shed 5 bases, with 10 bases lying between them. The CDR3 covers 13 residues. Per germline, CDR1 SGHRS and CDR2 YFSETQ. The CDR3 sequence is CASSFGPVETQYF. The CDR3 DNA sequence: TGCGCCAGCAGCTTCGGGCCAGTGGAGACCCAGTACTTC.

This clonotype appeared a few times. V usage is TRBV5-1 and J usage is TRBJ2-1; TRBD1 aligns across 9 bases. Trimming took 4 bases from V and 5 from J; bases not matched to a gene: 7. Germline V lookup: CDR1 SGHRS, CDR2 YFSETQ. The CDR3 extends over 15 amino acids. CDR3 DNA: TGCGCCAGCAGCCTCCGGGACAGGGAGAACAATGAGCAGTTCTTC. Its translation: CASSLRDRENNEQFF.

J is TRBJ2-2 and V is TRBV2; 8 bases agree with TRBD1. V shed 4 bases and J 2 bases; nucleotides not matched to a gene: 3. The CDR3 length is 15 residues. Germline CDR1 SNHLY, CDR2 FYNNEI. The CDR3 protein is CASSVDRGNTGELFF. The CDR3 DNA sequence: TGTGCCAGCAGTGTCGACAGGGGCAACACCGGGGAGCTGTTTTTT. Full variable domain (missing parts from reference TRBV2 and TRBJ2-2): EPEVTQTPSHQVTQMGQEVILRCVPISNHLYFYWYRQILGQKVEFLVSFYNNEISEKSEIFDDQFSVERPDGSNFTLKIRSTKLEDSAMYFCASSVDRGNTGELFFGEGSRLTVL.

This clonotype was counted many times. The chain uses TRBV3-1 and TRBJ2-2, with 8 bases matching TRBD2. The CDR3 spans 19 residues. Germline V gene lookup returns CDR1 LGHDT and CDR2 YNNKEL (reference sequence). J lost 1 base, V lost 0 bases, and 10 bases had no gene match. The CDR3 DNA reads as TGTGCCAGCAGCCAAGAGGGACCACTAGCGGTGAAGAACACCGGGGAGCTGTTTTTT. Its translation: CASSQEGPLAVKNTGELFF.